Listed here are 29 T cell receptor beta chains from one sample, sequenced in a study of blood T cell repertoires in COVID-19. Libraries were prepared by immunoSEQ multiplex PCR; TCRdb keeps only in-frame clonotypes and omits some of them. Altogether roughly 120,000 clones are present, 85% to 90% being singletons, with the ten largest covering less than 4%. The sequenced material came from peripheral blood. These receptors all stem from a woman in her forties or fifties with acute or convalescent COVID-19.

J is TRBJ2-3 and V is TRBV24-1; 9 positions agree with TRBD1. Germline CDR1 reads KGHDR; CDR2 reads SFDVKD. CDR3 length: 14 amino acids. V shed 5 bases, J shed 4 bases, and the junction held 3 bases outside the gene matches. CDR3 nucleotide sequence: TGTGCCACCAGTGTGGGACAGGGAGCAGATACGCAGTATTTT. It codes for CATSVGQGADTQYF.

J is TRBJ2-1 and V is TRBV2; 8 nucleotides line up with TRBD1. Germline lookup yields CDR1 SNHLY and CDR2 FYNNEI. The V gene end was trimmed by 6 bases and the J gene end by 3 bases; junction bases not matched to a gene: 10. The length of the CDR3 is 16 residues. Written as DNA, the CDR3 is TGTGCCAGCAGGGACACCGGGACAGGAAACTACAATGAGCAGTTCTTC. Its translation: CASRDTGTGNYNEQFF.

This chain joins TRBV24-1 and TRBJ2-7; tentatively, D is TRBD1 (7 bases). This CDR3 has 13 residues. Germline values: CDR1 KGHDR, CDR2 SFDVKD. V was trimmed by 5 bases and J by 5 bases, leaving 12 bases between them. DNA of the CDR3: TGTGCCACCAGTGCAGGGGGGATAGACGAGCAGTACTTC. It yields the protein CATSAGGIDEQYF.

This chain joins TRBV6-6 and TRBJ2-1; TRBD2 agrees at 8 bases. This CDR3 is built from 15 residues. Germline CDR1 MNHNY, CDR2 SVGAGI (reference sequence). With V trimmed by 5 bases and J by 7 bases, 10 bases remained unmatched. The CDR3 reads CASSPGGSGKNEQFF. CDR3 DNA sequence: TGTGCCAGCAGTCCCGGGGGTAGCGGGAAAAATGAGCAGTTCTTC.

The chain joins TRBV3-1 (or the pseudogene TRBV3-2) to TRBJ1-6, with 9 bases lining up with TRBD1. The CDR3 has 15 amino acids. Per germline, CDR1 LGHDT and CDR2 YNNKEL (reference sequence). V lost 4 bases, J lost 6 bases, and 4 bases stayed unmatched. Written as DNA, the CDR3 is TGTGCCAGCAGCCCGGGGGACAGGGCTAATTCACCCCTCCACTTT. Residues: CASSPGDRANSPLHF.

The chain combines TRBV12-5 with TRBJ1-3; 7 bases map to TRBD1. Per the germline V gene, CDR1 is LGHNT and CDR2 is FRNRAP. This CDR3 has 14 amino acids. With 4 bases clipped from V and 2 bases from J, the junction kept 2 bases outside the gene matches. CDR3 residues: CASGYTGAGNTIYF. CDR3 sequence (DNA): TGTGCTAGTGGTTATACAGGGGCTGGAAACACCATATATTTT.

The genes are TRBV5-8 and TRBJ2-5; D perhaps matches TRBD1 (6 bases). V was shortened by 4 bases and J by 4 bases, with 14 bases between the two germline ends. Germline V gives CDR1 SGHTS, CDR2 YDEGEE. The CDR3 has 14 residues. The CDR3 reads CASSRDNRVETQYF. CDR3 sequence (DNA): TGTGCCAGCAGCCGGGACAACAGGGTAGAGACCCAGTACTTC. Using reference TRBV5-8 and TRBJ2-5 for the parts outside the CDR3, the full variable domain is EAGVTQSPTHLIKTRGQQATLRCSPISGHTSVYWYQQALGLGLQFLLWYDEGEERNRGNFPPRFSGRQFPNYSSELNVNALELEDSALYLCASSRDNRVETQYFGPGTRLLVL.

J is TRBJ2-1 and V is TRBV5-1; TRBD2 matches at 8 bases. CDR1 and CDR2 (germline): SGHRS, YFSETQ. With 6 bases clipped from V and 5 bases from J, the junction kept 10 bases outside the gene matches. The CDR3 has 15 residues. This CDR3 is CASNPAGARNNEQFF. CDR3 nucleotides: TGCGCCAGCAACCCAGCGGGAGCTAGAAACAATGAGCAGTTCTTC.

J is TRBJ2-7 and V is TRBV3-1 (or the pseudogene TRBV3-2); D is possibly TRBD2 (5 bases). The CDR3 is made up of 13 amino acids. Trimming shortened V by 1 base and J by 5 bases, and 9 bases separated the two germline ends. Germline V CDR1 and CDR2: LGHDT, YNNKEL (reference sequence). The CDR3 here is CASSQGLANEQYF. CDR3 nucleotides: TGTGCCAGCAGCCAAGGCCTAGCCAACGAGCAGTACTTC.

This clone was recorded only once. The chain couples TRBV5-1 to TRBJ1-2; D possibly corresponds to TRBD1 (6 bases). The CDR3 spans 13 residues. The V end was cut by 6 bases, the J end by 0 bases, with 9 bases between. The germline CDR1 and CDR2 sequences are SGHRS and YFSETQ. DNA for the CDR3: TGCGCCAGCACCAAGGGGGCTAACTATGGCTACACCTTC. This sequence encodes CASTKGANYGYTF.

The chain links TRBV10-3 to TRBJ2-1; 8 nucleotides agree with TRBD1. CDR1 ENHRY and CDR2 SYGVKD come from the germline V gene. V shed 4 bases, J shed 7 bases, and the junction held 9 bases outside the gene matches. The CDR3 length is 15 residues. CDR3: CAISVAGQGPNEQFF. CDR3 coding DNA: TGTGCCATCAGTGTTGCCGGACAGGGTCCTAATGAGCAGTTCTTC.

The V gene is TRBV11-3, the J gene TRBJ2-1, with D perhaps TRBD2 (6 bases). Germline V CDR1 and CDR2: SGHNT, YENEEA. The CDR3 runs 18 residues. V lost 1 base and J 2 bases, leaving 18 bases between the germline ends. The CDR3 loop reads CASSLGGVGGAAYNEQFF. DNA of the CDR3: TGTGCCAGCAGCTTAGGTGGGGTCGGAGGGGCTGCCTACAATGAGCAGTTCTTC.

CDR3 residues: CANSDRVDTEAFF. In DNA, the CDR3 is TGTGCCAATTCGGACAGGGTTGACACTGAAGCTTTCTTT. This rearrangement joins TRBV10-3 to TRBJ1-1, with 8 bases aligning to TRBD1. The V and J ends lost 10 bases and 3 bases, in that order; junction bases with no gene match: 7. There are 13 residues in the CDR3. From germline, CDR1 is ENHRY and CDR2 SYGVKD.

The V gene is TRBV27, the J gene TRBJ2-7; 7 bases are shared with TRBD2. Trimming took 4 bases from V and 6 from J; bases not matched to a gene: 6. Germline assignment: CDR1 MNHEY and CDR2 SMNVEV (reference sequence). This CDR3 region has 13 residues. The CDR3 sequence is CASSSSSSGEQYF. Written as DNA, the CDR3 is TGTGCCAGCAGTTCCTCTTCTAGCGGCGAGCAGTACTTC.

The chain combines TRBV3-1 (or the pseudogene TRBV3-2) with TRBJ2-1, with D possibly matching TRBD2 (6 bases). This CDR3 region has 15 residues. Germline values: CDR1 LGHDT, CDR2 YNNKEL (reference sequence). V was pared by 1 base and J by 5 bases, with 12 bases between. CDR3 nucleotides: TGTGCCAGCAGCCAAGGTACTAGCAACAACAATGAGCAGTTCTTC. The encoded protein is CASSQGTSNNNEQFF.

This clone was seen more than once but under ten times. This chain joins TRBV7-9 and TRBJ1-5, with D possibly matching TRBD1 (6 bases). Germline V gene lookup returns CDR1 SEHNR and CDR2 FQNEAQ (reference sequence). V dropped 0 bases and J dropped 5 bases, with 11 bases sitting between them. There are 15 residues in the CDR3. CDR3 protein: CASSLAAGGDQPQHF. The CDR3, as DNA: TGTGCCAGCAGCTTAGCCGCGGGGGGCGATCAGCCCCAGCATTTT.

The gene calls are TRBV7-6 and TRBJ2-3, with 11 bases lining up with TRBD2. CDR1 and CDR2 from the germline V gene are SGHVS and FNYEAQ. The CDR3 has 14 amino acids. After removal of 1 base from V and 7 bases from J, the junction contained 1 base not matched to a gene. For the CDR3, the DNA is TGTGCCAGCAGCTTAGGACTAGCGGGATATACGCAGTATTTT. It yields the protein CASSLGLAGYTQYF.

V gene TRBV7-2 combines with J gene TRBJ2-7, with TRBD2 identical over 13 bases. V lost 5 bases to trimming and J lost 2 bases; unmatched junction nucleotides: 9. CDR3 length equals 17 residues. Germline loops: CDR1 SGHTA, CDR2 FQGNSA. The CDR3 coding sequence is TGTGCCAGCAGCCCGTACCCAGGACTAGCGGGAGCCTACGAGCAGTACTTC. Translated: CASSPYPGLAGAYEQYF. Supplemented by reference TRBV7-2 and TRBJ2-7, the full variable domain reads GAGVSQSPSNKVTEKGKDVELRCDPISGHTALYWYRQSLGQGLEFLIYFQGNSAPDKSGLPSDRFSAERTGGSVSTLTIQRTQQEDSAVYLCASSPYPGLAGAYEQYFGPGTRLTVT.

The J gene is TRBJ1-1, the V gene TRBV19, with D unclear. Germline CDR1 and CDR2: LNHDA and SQIVND (reference sequence). V was trimmed by 5 bases and J by 10 bases, leaving 17 bases between them. This CDR3 has 13 residues. The CDR3 loop reads CASSLGSKKRAFF. The CDR3 DNA sequence: TGTGCCAGTAGTCTCGGGTCGAAAAAGCGAGCTTTCTTT.

The CDR3, as DNA: TGTGCCAGCAGAGTAGAAGGGACAGGGGTTGGGGGGAACACTGAAGCTTTCTTT. Translated, it gives CASRVEGTGVGGNTEAFF. The chain joins TRBV2 to TRBJ1-1; 10 bases map to TRBD1. The germline V gene encodes CDR1 SNHLY and CDR2 FYNNEI. After removal of 6 bases from V and 1 base from J, the junction contained 14 bases not matched to a gene. The CDR3 is made up of 18 amino acids.

The chain uses TRBV27 and TRBJ2-1; 7 nucleotides line up with TRBD1. The germline CDR1 and CDR2 sequences are MNHEY and SMNVEV (reference sequence). V gave up 0 bases and J gave up 9 bases; unmatched junction bases: 11. CDR3 length equals 16 residues. The CDR3 nucleotides are TGTGCCAGCAGTTTATCGGGCCCCGGGACAGCCCCTGAGCAGTTCTTC. This sequence encodes CASSLSGPGTAPEQFF.

This chain links TRBV3-1 (or the pseudogene TRBV3-2) with TRBJ1-2, with D perhaps TRBD1 (6 bases). Trimming shortened V by 8 bases and J by 7 bases, and 17 bases separated the two germline ends. CDR1 is LGHDT and CDR2 is YNNKEL in the germline V gene (reference sequence). The CDR3 totals 13 residues. CDR3 in amino acids: CASGFQGLGGYTF. In nucleotides, the CDR3 is TGTGCCAGCGGGTTTCAGGGGCTAGGTGGCTACACCTTC.

The chain joins TRBV19 to TRBJ1-1; 9 nucleotides line up with TRBD1. This CDR3 is built from 14 residues. J lost 4 bases, V lost 5 bases, and 5 bases had no gene match. Per the germline V gene, CDR1 is LNHDA and CDR2 is SQIVND (reference sequence). DNA for the CDR3: TGTGCCAGTAGTTTAGGACAGGGGCCCACTGAAGCTTTCTTT. This translates into CASSLGQGPTEAFF.

This clone showed up just once. J is TRBJ2-3 and V is TRBV24-1; possibly TRBD2 for D (5 bases). The CDR3 runs 13 residues. Germline CDR1 and CDR2: KGHDR and SFDVKD. V lost 5 bases, J lost 4 bases, and 9 bases lay in between. In DNA form, the CDR3 reads TGTGCCACCAGTGGCCACGGGGCAGATACGCAGTATTTT. Protein product: CATSGHGADTQYF.

The chain joins TRBV7-9 to TRBJ1-3; D uncertain. CDR1 and CDR2 (germline): SEHNR, FQNEAQ (reference sequence). V lost 1 base and J lost 0, with 7 bases in between. This CDR3 has 15 residues. DNA for the CDR3: TGTGCCAGCAGCTTAGACAGAAGCTCTGGAAACACCATATATTTT. Residues: CASSLDRSSGNTIYF.

The V gene is TRBV7-2, the J gene TRBJ1-5; D unresolved. V gave up 5 bases and J gave up 2 bases, with 13 bases separating them. The germline gives CDR1 SGHTA, CDR2 FQGNSA. The CDR3 covers 15 residues. The CDR3, as DNA: TGTGCCAGCAGCATCGGAATCGGGGGCAATCAGCCCCAGCATTTT. Encoded protein: CASSIGIGGNQPQHF.

The chain recombines TRBV9 with TRBJ2-2; D perhaps matches TRBD2 (6 bases). Germline-derived CDR1 and CDR2 are SGDLS and YYNGEE. The CDR3 consists of 16 residues. V was shortened by 0 bases and J by 2 bases, with 11 bases between the two germline ends. The CDR3 region has the DNA TGTGCCAGCAGCGTAGGACTAGTAGTCAACACCGGGGAGCTGTTTTTT. Protein sequence: CASSVGLVVNTGELFF.

V and J are TRBV6-1 and TRBJ2-1, with 9 bases that match TRBD2. Germline values: CDR1 MNHNS, CDR2 SASEGT. The CDR3 has 15 residues. Trimming removed 2 bases from V and 6 bases from J; junction bases left unmatched: 5. In nucleotides, the CDR3 is TGTGCCAGCAGTGAAAGGACTAGCGTGGGCAATGAGCAGTTCTTC. Protein: CASSERTSVGNEQFF.

This chain uses TRBV19 with TRBJ1-1; TRBD1 might be the D (5 bases). Per the germline V gene, CDR1 is LNHDA and CDR2 is SQIVND (reference sequence). The CDR3 is 16 residues long. The V end was cut by 3 bases, the J end by 5 bases, with 19 bases between. This chain's CDR3 is CASSIGDSQRDTEAFF. For the CDR3, the DNA is TGTGCCAGTAGTATTGGAGACAGCCAAAGGGATACTGAAGCTTTCTTT.